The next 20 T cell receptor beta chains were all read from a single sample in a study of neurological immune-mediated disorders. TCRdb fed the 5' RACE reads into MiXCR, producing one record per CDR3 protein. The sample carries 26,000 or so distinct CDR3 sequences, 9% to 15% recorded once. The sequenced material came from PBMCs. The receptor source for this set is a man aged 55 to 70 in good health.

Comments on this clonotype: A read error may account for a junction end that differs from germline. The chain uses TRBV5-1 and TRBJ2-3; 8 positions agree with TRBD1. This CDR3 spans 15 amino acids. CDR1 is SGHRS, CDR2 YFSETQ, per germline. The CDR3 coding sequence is TGCGTCAGCAGCTTGTGGGACAGGCCCCCAGATACGCACTATTTT. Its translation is CVSSLWDRPPDTHYF.

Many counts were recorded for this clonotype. CDR3 nucleotides: TGTGCCAGCAGCTTAGAAGGACAGGGGGCGGACGAGCAGTACTTC. This sequence encodes CASSLEGQGADEQYF. The chain joins TRBV11-2 to TRBJ2-7; TRBD1 matches at 11 bases. This CDR3 is 15 amino acids long. V trimming: 0 bases; J trimming: 5 bases; junction bases outside the gene matches: 3. From germline, CDR1 is SGHAT and CDR2 FQNNGV.

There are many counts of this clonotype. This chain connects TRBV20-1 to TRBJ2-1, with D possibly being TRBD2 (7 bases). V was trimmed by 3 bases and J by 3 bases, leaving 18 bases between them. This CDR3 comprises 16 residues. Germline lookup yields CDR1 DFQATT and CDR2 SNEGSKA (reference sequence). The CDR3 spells CSASGRGTPNYNEQFF. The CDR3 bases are TGCAGTGCTAGTGGGCGGGGGACACCAAACTACAATGAGCAGTTCTTC.

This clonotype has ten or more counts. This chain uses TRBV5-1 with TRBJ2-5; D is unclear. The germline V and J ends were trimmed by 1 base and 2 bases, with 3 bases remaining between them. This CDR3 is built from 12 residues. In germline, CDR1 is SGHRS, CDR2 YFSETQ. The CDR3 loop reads CASSLRQETQYF. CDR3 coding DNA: TGCGCCAGCAGCTTGAGACAAGAGACCCAGTACTTC.

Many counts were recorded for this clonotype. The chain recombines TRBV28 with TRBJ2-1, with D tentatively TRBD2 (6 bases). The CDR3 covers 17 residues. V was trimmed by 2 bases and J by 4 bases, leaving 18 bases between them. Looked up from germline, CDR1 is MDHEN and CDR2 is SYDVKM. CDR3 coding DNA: TGTGCCAGCAGTTTACCCCCGGGGGTTTGGACATACAATGAGCAGTTCTTC. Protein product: CASSLPPGVWTYNEQFF.

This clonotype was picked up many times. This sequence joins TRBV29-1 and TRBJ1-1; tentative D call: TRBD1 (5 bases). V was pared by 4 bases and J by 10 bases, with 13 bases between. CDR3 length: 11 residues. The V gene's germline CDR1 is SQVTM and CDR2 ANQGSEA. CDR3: CSVGGAGRAFF. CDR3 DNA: TGCAGCGTTGGAGGTGCAGGGCGAGCTTTCTTT. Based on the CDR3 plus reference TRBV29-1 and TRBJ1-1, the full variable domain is SAVISQKPSRDICQRGTSLTIQCQVDSQVTMMFWYRQQPGQSLTLIATANQGSEATYESGFVIDKFPISRPNLTFSTLTVSNMSPEDSSIYLCSVGGAGRAFFGQGTRLTVV.

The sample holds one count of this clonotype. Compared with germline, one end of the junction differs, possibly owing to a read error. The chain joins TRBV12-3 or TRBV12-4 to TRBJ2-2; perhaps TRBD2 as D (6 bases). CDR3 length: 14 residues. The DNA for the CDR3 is TGTGTCAGCAGTAGCCGACTAGTATCCGGGGATCTGTTTTTT. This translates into CVSSSRLVSGDLFF.

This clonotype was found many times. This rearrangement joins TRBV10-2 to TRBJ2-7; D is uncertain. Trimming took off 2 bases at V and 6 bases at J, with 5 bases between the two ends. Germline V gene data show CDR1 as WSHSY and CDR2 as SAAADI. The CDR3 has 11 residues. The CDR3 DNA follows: TGCGCCAGCAGTGAGGGTCGCGAGCAGTACTTC. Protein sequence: CASSEGREQYF.

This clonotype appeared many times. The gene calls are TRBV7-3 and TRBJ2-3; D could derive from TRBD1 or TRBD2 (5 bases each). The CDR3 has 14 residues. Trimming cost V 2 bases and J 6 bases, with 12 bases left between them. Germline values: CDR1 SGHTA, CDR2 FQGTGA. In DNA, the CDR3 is TGTGCCAGCAGCTTATCCGGGACGGCGGATACGCAGTATTTT. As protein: CASSLSGTADTQYF.

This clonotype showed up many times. The CDR3 nucleotides are TGTGCCAGCAGTAATCCGGGACAGGGTGGAACTGAAGCTTTCTTT. It codes for CASSNPGQGGTEAFF. The chain has TRBV12-3 or TRBV12-4 and TRBJ1-1, with 9 nucleotides matching TRBD1. The ends lost 5 bases at V and 5 bases at J; junction bases unmatched: 9. This CDR3 is 15 amino acids long.

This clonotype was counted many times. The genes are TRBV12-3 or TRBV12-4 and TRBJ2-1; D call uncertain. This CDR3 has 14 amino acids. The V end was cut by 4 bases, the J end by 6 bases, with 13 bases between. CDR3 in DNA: TGTGCCAGCAGTTACAACAGTTGGGTCAATGAGCAGTTCTTC. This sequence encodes CASSYNSWVNEQFF.

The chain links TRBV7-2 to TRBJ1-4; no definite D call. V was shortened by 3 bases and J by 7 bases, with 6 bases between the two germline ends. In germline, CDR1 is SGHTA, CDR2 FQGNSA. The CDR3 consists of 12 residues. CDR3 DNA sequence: TGTGCCAGCAGCTTCGACCTTGAAAAACTGTTTTTT. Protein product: CASSFDLEKLFF.

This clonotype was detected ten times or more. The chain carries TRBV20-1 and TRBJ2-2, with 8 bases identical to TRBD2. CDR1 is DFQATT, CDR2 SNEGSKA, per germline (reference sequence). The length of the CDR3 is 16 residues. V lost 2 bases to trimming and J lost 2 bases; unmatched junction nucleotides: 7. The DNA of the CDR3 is TGCAGTGCTAGAATACCGACTAGCGTCAACACCGGGGAGCTGTTTTTT. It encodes CSARIPTSVNTGELFF.

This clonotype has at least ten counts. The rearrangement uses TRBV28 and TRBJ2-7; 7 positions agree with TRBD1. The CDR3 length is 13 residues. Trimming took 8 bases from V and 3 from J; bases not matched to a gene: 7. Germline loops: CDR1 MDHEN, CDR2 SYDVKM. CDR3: CASGGTVDYEQYF. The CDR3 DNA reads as TGTGCCAGCGGTGGGACAGTAGACTACGAGCAGTACTTC.

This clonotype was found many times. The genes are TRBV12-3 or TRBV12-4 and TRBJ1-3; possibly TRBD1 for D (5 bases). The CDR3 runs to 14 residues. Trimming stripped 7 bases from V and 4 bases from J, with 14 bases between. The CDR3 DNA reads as TGTGCCAGCACCTCCCGGGGGAGGGGAAACACCATATATTTT. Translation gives CASTSRGRGNTIYF.

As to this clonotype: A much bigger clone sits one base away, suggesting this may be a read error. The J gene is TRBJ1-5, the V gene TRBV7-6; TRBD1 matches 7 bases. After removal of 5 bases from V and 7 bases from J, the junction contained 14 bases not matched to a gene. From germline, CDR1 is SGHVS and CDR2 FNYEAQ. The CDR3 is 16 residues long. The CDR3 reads CASSQRGPGSVQPQHF. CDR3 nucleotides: TGTGCCAGCAGCCAGAGGGGGCCGGGCTCCGTGCAGCCCCAGCATTTT.

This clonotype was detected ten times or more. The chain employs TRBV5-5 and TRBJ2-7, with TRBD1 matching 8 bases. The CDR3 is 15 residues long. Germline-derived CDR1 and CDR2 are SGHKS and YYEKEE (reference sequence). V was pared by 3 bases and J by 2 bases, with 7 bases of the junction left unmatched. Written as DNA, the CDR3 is TGTGCCAGCAGCTCTTGGACAGGGAGCCCCTACGAGCAGTACTTC. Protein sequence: CASSSWTGSPYEQYF. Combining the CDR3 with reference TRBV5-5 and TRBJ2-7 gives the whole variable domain DAGVTQSPTHLIKTRGQQVTLRCSPISGHKSVSWYQQVLGQGPQFIFQYYEKEERGRGNFPDRFSARQFPNYSSELNVNALLLGDSALYLCASSSWTGSPYEQYFGPGTRLTVT.

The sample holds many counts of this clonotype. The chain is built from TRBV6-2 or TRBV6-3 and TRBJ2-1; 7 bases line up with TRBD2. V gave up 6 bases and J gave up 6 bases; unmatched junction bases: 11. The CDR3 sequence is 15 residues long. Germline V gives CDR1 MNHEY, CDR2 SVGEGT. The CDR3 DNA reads TGTGCCAGCAGCTCGAGGACTAGTCCTTCCAATGAGCAGTTCTTC. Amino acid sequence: CASSSRTSPSNEQFF.

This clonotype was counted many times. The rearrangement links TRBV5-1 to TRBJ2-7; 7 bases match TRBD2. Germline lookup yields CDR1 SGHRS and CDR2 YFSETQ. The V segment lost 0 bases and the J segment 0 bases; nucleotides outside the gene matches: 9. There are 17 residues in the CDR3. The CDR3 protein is CASSLAPLASISYEQYF. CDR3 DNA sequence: TGCGCCAGCAGCTTGGCCCCACTAGCGTCGATCTCCTACGAGCAGTACTTC.

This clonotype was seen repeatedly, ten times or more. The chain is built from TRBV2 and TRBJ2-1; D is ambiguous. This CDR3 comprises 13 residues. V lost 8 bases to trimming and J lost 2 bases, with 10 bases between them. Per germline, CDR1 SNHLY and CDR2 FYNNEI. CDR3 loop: CASEDPAYNEQFF. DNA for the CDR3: TGTGCCAGCGAAGACCCTGCCTACAATGAGCAGTTCTTC.